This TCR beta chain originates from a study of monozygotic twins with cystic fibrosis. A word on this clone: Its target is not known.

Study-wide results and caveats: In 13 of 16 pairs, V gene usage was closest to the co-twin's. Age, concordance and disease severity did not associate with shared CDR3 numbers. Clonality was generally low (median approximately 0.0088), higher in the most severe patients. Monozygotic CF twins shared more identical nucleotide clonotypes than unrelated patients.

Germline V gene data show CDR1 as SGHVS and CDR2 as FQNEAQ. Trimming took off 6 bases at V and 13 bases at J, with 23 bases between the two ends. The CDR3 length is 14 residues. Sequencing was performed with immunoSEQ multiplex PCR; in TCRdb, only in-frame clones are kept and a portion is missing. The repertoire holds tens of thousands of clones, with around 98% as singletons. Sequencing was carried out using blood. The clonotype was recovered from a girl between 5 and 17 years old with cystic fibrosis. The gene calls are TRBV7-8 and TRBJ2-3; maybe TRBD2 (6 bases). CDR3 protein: CASSYTASGSVKYF. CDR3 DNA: TGTGCCAGCAGTTATACCGCGTCCGGGAGTGTCAAGTATTTT. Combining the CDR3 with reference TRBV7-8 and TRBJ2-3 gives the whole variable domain GAGVSQSPRYKVAKRGQDVALRCDPISGHVSLFWYQQALGQGPEFLTYFQNEAQLDKSGLPSDRFFAERPEGSVSTLKIQRTQQEDSAVYLCASSYTASGSVKYFGPGTRLTVL.